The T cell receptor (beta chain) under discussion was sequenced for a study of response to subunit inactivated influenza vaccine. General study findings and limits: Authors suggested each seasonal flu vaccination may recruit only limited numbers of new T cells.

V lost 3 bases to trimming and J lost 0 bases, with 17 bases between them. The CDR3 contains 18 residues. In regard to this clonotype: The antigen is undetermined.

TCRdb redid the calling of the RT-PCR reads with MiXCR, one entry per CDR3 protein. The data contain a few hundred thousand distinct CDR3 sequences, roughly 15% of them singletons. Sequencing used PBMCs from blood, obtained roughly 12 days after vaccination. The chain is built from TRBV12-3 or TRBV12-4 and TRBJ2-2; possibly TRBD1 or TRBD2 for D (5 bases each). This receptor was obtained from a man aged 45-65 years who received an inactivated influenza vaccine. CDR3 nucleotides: TGTGCCAGCAGTTTCCGGGACGCGACCTACTCGAACACCGGGGAGCTGTTTTTT. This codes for CASSFRDATYSNTGELFF.